This TCR beta chain was sequenced for a study of cytomegalovirus exposure and HLA in healthy donors. Overall study results and limits: For most TCR sequences rarity was the rule, although some public TCRs occurred in many donors.

Assay: immunoSEQ multiplex PCR; the TCRdb copy retains only in-frame clones and omits some. The profile shows 70,000 to 90,000 clones, just under 85% of them singletons. This clone showed up just once. What it binds is unknown. The CDR3 has 14 amino acids. V gave up 0 bases and J gave up 2 bases, with 7 bases separating them. Germline lookup yields CDR1 LGHNA and CDR2 YSLEER. The clonotype was recovered from a man aged 25-45 years in good health and CMV-seronegative. V and J are TRBV4-3 and TRBJ1-1; D unclear. The sequenced sample consisted of PBMCs. The CDR3 loop reads CASSQDHRNTEAFF. The CDR3 coding sequence is TGCGCCAGCAGCCAAGATCACAGAAACACTGAAGCTTTCTTT.